Listed below are T cell receptor beta chains from one sample, sequenced in a study of T cells after yellow fever vaccination. TCRdb re-derived calls from the 5' RACE reads in MiXCR, one entry per CDR3 protein. The sample carries 300,000 or so distinct CDR3 sequences, approximately 4.2% recorded once. Sequencing used PBMCs, obtained 5 days after the yellow fever booster vaccination. The receptors stem from a man younger than 35 who received the YFV17D yellow fever vaccine. Each CDR3 is given with its conserved first and last residue. A D gene is named only where the DNA matches it firmly. Size is omitted from some rows. Given values are once, few, many or a class for expanded clones.

D gene	V gene	clone size	J gene	CDR3 DNA	CDR3 protein
.	TRBV11-2	few	TRBJ1-1	TGTGCCAGCAGCCCAGGGCACCAGAACACTGAAGCTTTCTTT	CASSPGHQNTEAFF
TRBD2	TRBV23-1	many	TRBJ2-5	TGCGCCAGCAGTCAATCGTTTCTAGCGGGGGCCCAAGAGACCCAGTACTTC	CASSQSFLAGAQETQYF
.	TRBV2	.	TRBJ1-2	TGTGCCAGCAGTGCCTATGGCTACACCTTC	CASSAYGYTF
.	TRBV18	.	TRBJ2-7	TGTGCCAGCTCTCTTGCACGGACAGCCGGCTACGAGCAGTACTTC	CASSLARTAGYEQYF
.	TRBV27	many	TRBJ2-1	TGTGCCAGCAGACCTTTCGGGGAGATCCTTTACAATGAGCAGTTCTTC	CASRPFGEILYNEQFF
.	TRBV10-3	many	TRBJ1-1	TGTGCCATCAGTCCCAGTGCGGGGGTAACCACTGAAGCTTTCTTT	CAISPSAGVTTEAFF
TRBD1	TRBV5-4	few	TRBJ2-1	TGTGCCAGCAGCTTGGTCGCTCGACAGGGGGATGAGCAGTTCTTC	CASSLVARQGDEQFF
.	TRBV5-1	many	TRBJ2-1	TGCGCCAGCAGCTATGCTCTCGGGGGAAGGAATGAGCAGTTCTTC	CASSYALGGRNEQFF
.	TRBV15	few	TRBJ2-1	TGTGCCACCAGCAGAGGCTTAGCGGACTCCTACAATGAGCAGTTCTTC	CATSRGLADSYNEQFF
.	TRBV15	few	TRBJ2-3	TGTGCCACCAGCAGAGTAACTAGCACAGATACGCAGTATTTT	CATSRVTSTDTQYF
.	TRBV6-5	many	TRBJ1-1	TGTGCCAGCAGTTCGATAGGGAGGAACACTGAAGCTTTCTTT	CASSSIGRNTEAFF
.	TRBV5-1	few	TRBJ2-7	TGCGCCAGCAGCTTGGAGGGGCTAAGCTCCTACGAGCAGTACTTC	CASSLEGLSSYEQYF
.	TRBV6-1	few	TRBJ2-5	TGTGCCAGCAGTGAAGCGTTTTTGAAGGCCGACAAAGAAGAGACCCAGTACTTC	CASSEAFLKADKEETQYF
.	TRBV9	.	TRBJ1-2	TGTGCCAGCAGCCCAGAGGGCAGGGCGGTCGGCTACACCTTC	CASSPEGRAVGYTF
.	TRBV7-9	few	TRBJ2-1	TGTGCCAGCAGCCTAGCCCGATGGGGCTCCTACAATGAGCAGTTCTTC	CASSLARWGSYNEQFF
TRBD1	TRBV11-2	.	TRBJ2-1	TGTGCCAGCAGCTCGTTGGACAGGGGTTATTTGGACAATGAGCAGTTCTTC	CASSSLDRGYLDNEQFF
.	TRBV12-3/TRBV12-4	.	TRBJ2-3	TGTGCCAGCAGTTTTCTGGGTATGACAGATACGCAGTATTTT	CASSFLGMTDTQYF
TRBD2	TRBV5-1	.	TRBJ2-3	TGCGCCAGCAGCGAATGGACTAGCGGGGGGTTCGCAGATACGCAGTATTTT	CASSEWTSGGFADTQYF
.	TRBV5-6	many	TRBJ1-2	TGTGCCAGCAGCTTAACCGTATATGGCTACACCTTC	CASSLTVYGYTF
.	TRBV5-1	many	TRBJ2-3	TGCGCCAGCAGCTTGGACCCCCTAGCGGATACGCAGTATTTT	CASSLDPLADTQYF
TRBD1	TRBV28	once	TRBJ2-4	TGTGCCAGCAGTGAACAGGGGGTAGCCAAAAACATTCAGTACTTC	CASSEQGVAKNIQYF
TRBD1	TRBV5-1	many	TRBJ1-2	TGCGCCAGCAGCTTGGACAGGGGTGGCTACACCTTC	CASSLDRGGYTF
.	TRBV5-4	.	TRBJ1-5	TGTGCCAGCAGCTTCGGCCCCGGGCTGGCCCAGCATTTT	CASSFGPGLAQHF
.	TRBV6-2/TRBV6-3	few	TRBJ1-1	TGTGCCAGCAGACGCGACACTGTTGAAGCTTTCTTT	CASRRDTVEAFF
.	TRBV4-3	many	TRBJ2-7	TGCGCCAGCAGCCAAGACTACGGGTCGGTCTACGAGCAGTACTTC	CASSQDYGSVYEQYF
.	TRBV15	many	TRBJ1-1	TGTGCCACCAGCAGAGGCCAGGGAGGAGGCACTGAAGCTTTCTTT	CATSRGQGGGTEAFF
TRBD1	TRBV5-6	few	TRBJ1-6	TGTGCCAGCAGCCAAAACAGGGGTGCAAGTAATTCACCCCTCCACTTT	CASSQNRGASNSPLHF
.	TRBV12-3/TRBV12-4	many	TRBJ2-5	TGTGCCAGCAGCATCTCGTTGGGATCCCAAGAGACCCAGTACTTC	CASSISLGSQETQYF
.	TRBV11-3	few	TRBJ2-2	TGTGCCAGCAGCTCTTTTGGCGGGGCGAACACCGGGGAGCTGTTTTTT	CASSSFGGANTGELFF
.	TRBV5-1	many	TRBJ2-2	TGCGCCAGCAGAGATAACCGGGACATGCGTTCCGGGGAGCTGTTTTTT	CASRDNRDMRSGELFF
TRBD1	TRBV6-5	many	TRBJ1-3	TGTGCCAGCAGTTACCACCTACAGGGGCCGAACTCTGGAAACACCATATATTTT	CASSYHLQGPNSGNTIYF
.	TRBV7-8	many	TRBJ1-1	TGTGCTATAAGAAGGGGTTCGAACACTGAAGCTTTCTTT	CAIRRGSNTEAFF
TRBD1	TRBV29-1	many	TRBJ1-2	TGCAGCGTGGACAGGTCTGCCGTCGGCTACACCTTC	CSVDRSAVGYTF
.	TRBV9	.	TRBJ1-2	TGTGCCAGCAGCGTCGATGGGGCGGGCTACACCTTC	CASSVDGAGYTF
TRBD2	TRBV11-2	many	TRBJ2-1	TGTGCCAGCAGCTCCCTAGCGGGGGGGCTTGGTGCGCGGTTCTTC	CASSSLAGGLGARFF
.	TRBV3-1	.	TRBJ1-4	TGTGCCAGCAGCCAAGAGAGAAACATCCATGAAAAACTGTTTTTT	CASSQERNIHEKLFF
.	TRBV11-2	.	TRBJ1-6	TGTGCCAGCAGCCCAGGACAGCCGCCCCTTTCACCCCTCCACTTT	CASSPGQPPLSPLHF
.	TRBV5-8	.	TRBJ2-5	TGTGCCAGCAGCCTGGGGCATCCCCAAGAGACCCAGTACTTC	CASSLGHPQETQYF
.	TRBV4-1	few	TRBJ1-2	TGCGCCAGCAGCCAAGTAGTAGGCAGAGCTAACTATGGCTACACCTTC	CASSQVVGRANYGYTF
.	TRBV5-1	.	TRBJ1-6	TGCGCCAGCAGCCCCACCAGTCGGGATTCACCCCTCCACTTT	CASSPTSRDSPLHF
TRBD2	TRBV7-6	many	TRBJ2-2	TGTGCCAGCAGCTCCAATCCCGGGACTAGCGCCCCCGGGGAGCTGTTTTTT	CASSSNPGTSAPGELFF
TRBD2	TRBV12-3/TRBV12-4	.	TRBJ2-3	TGTGCCAGCAGTTTGCGGGGGGGCATAGATACGCAGTATTTT	CASSLRGGIDTQYF
.	TRBV12-3/TRBV12-4	few	TRBJ2-5	TGTGCCAGCAGTTTAGTAGCCGGACCCCAAGAGACCCAGTACTTC	CASSLVAGPQETQYF
.	TRBV25-1	many	TRBJ1-4	TGTGCCAGCAGTGGGGGGACACGTAATGAAAAACTGTTTTTT	CASSGGTRNEKLFF